One TCR beta chain is described in this entry. As yet, its antigen is unknown. This sample was included in a study of beta chain features in type 1 diabetes. About the research overall: There were some 98 million sorted cells examined across all samples. Study-level findings and limits: Moderately but significantly shorter TCRB CDR3s were found in Type 1 diabetes patients in all four CD4+ subsets.

Since all of the isolated RNA was reverse transcribed, expressed TCRB transcripts were what got sequenced. Sequencing of naive, central memory and regulatory T cell samples gave an average of around 3.5 million reads. TCRdb keeps only in-frame clones here, not all; method: immunoSEQ multiplex PCR. The sample includes some 700,000 clones, around an eighth of them seen just once. This CDR3 has 15 amino acids. Germline V gene lookup returns CDR1 MGHRA and CDR2 YSYEKL. J gave up 7 bases and V 2 bases, and 9 bases lay outside the gene matches. The chain couples TRBV4-1 to TRBJ1-2, with TRBD1 identical over 8 bases. This clonotype was sampled from a man aged 18 to 29 with type 1 diabetes. Input material: naive CD4+ T cells from blood. CDR3 amino acids: CASSQQQGGYGGYTF. CDR3 nucleotide sequence: TGCGCCAGCAGCCAACAACAGGGGGGATATGGTGGCTACACCTTC.